One and the same sample provided the 17 T cell receptor beta chains below, sequenced in a study of metastatic and nonmetastatic thyroid tumors. Thyroid surgery was performed in patients who had received no treatment beforehand. Using MiXCR, TCRdb re-called clones from the PCR reads. The profile shows about 22,000 clones, less than 20% of them singletons. Sequencing input: adjacent normal tissue. The receptors originated from a male donor with papillary thyroid cancer or a benign thyroid nodule (not recorded which). Some clones in this sample may be carry-over from other donors' samples.

Many counts were recorded for this clone. This chain connects TRBV24-1 to TRBJ2-3; no firm D call. Germline-derived CDR1 and CDR2 are KGHDR and SFDVKD. V was shortened by 3 bases and J by 2 bases, with 5 bases between the two germline ends. This CDR3 contains 13 residues. The chain's CDR3 is CATSDLLTDTQYF. The CDR3 region has the DNA TGTGCCACCAGTGATCTTCTCACAGATACGCAGTATTTT.

About this clone: The junction and the germline gene differ at one end; a read error may be behind it. V is TRBV20-1 and J is TRBJ2-2, with unresolved D. The V gene's germline CDR1 is DFQATT and CDR2 SNEGSKA (reference sequence). The CDR3 is made up of 13 amino acids. The CDR3 spells CSAREQPTGELFF. The CDR3 DNA sequence: TGCAGTGCCAGAGAGCAACCCACCGGGGAGCTGTTTTTT.

The sample holds many counts of this clone. The genes are TRBV3-1 and TRBJ2-7; no clear D. Germline V CDR1 and CDR2: LGHDT, YNNKEL (reference sequence). The CDR3 has 12 residues. Trimming pared 4 bases from V and 4 bases from J, leaving 8 bases between. CDR3 DNA sequence: TGTGCCAGCAGCCTTTTTGAATACGAGCAGTACGTC. Translation: CASSLFEYEQYV.

As concerns this clone: At one end the junction does not follow the germline gene, possibly because of a read error. The chain is built from TRBV4-3 and TRBJ1-1; 11 bases are shared with TRBD1. This CDR3 has 15 amino acids. Per germline, CDR1 LGHNA and CDR2 YSLEER. The CDR3 nucleotides read TGCGGCAGCAGCCCCGGGACAGGGGGTGGCACGGAAGATTTCTTT. Its protein is CGSSPGTGGGTEDFF.

This clone occurred many times. The chain employs TRBV9 and TRBJ2-1; 7 bases are a match to TRBD1. CDR3 length equals 12 residues. Germline loops: CDR1 SGDLS, CDR2 YYNGEE. Losses at the gene ends were 4 bases for V and 6 bases for J; bases not matched to a gene: 1. The CDR3 is CASSPGGNEQFF. CDR3 in DNA: TGTGCCAGCAGCCCAGGGGGCAATGAGCAGTTCTTC.

This clone was counted at least ten times. V gene TRBV7-8 combines with J gene TRBJ2-5; either TRBD1 or TRBD2 may supply D (5 bases each). V lost 1 base to trimming and J lost 1 base, with 13 bases between them. The CDR3 is 16 residues long. Looked up from germline, CDR1 is SGHVS and CDR2 is FQNEAQ. This CDR3 is CASSLDSGPTQETQYF. CDR3 nucleotide sequence: TGTGCCAGCAGCTTAGACTCGGGACCGACCCAAGAGACCCAGTACTTC.

By share, this clone counts as medium-sized. The chain has TRBV12-3 or TRBV12-4 and TRBJ2-7; D might be TRBD1 (6 bases). V was pared by 6 bases and J by 5 bases, with 8 bases between. The CDR3 totals 11 residues. The CDR3 is CASSRGHEQYV. The CDR3 region has the DNA TGTGCCAGCAGCAGGGGCCACGAGCAGTACGTC.

This clone was counted only a few times. The chain is built from TRBV27 and TRBJ1-2; D unresolved. Trimming removed 10 bases at V and 3 bases at J, with 15 bases between. From germline, CDR1 is MNHEY and CDR2 SMNVEV (reference sequence). The length of the CDR3 is 13 residues. CDR3 sequence: CANIFDADYGYTF. For the CDR3, the DNA is TGTGCCAACATTTTTGACGCGGACTATGGCTACACCTTC.

This clone showed up just once. The J gene is TRBJ2-3, the V gene TRBV7-3; D remains unclear. The J call is uncertain, as TRBJ1-5 better fits the DNA end. This CDR3 has 15 amino acids. Germline CDR1 reads SGHTA; CDR2 reads FQGTGA. The CDR3 nucleotides read TGTGCCAGCAGCTTAACGTCTGCGGCTGGAGATAAGCAGCATTTT. Protein sequence: CASSLTSAAGDKQHF.

This clone came up a few times. This could be a read error, since a much larger clone is one nucleotide away. Other DNA sequences from this sample encode an identical CDR3 as well. J is TRBJ2-2 and V is TRBV18, with no clear D. The CDR3 sequence is 14 residues long. With 7 bases removed from V and 5 bases from J, the gap between germline ends came to 14 bases. Germline lookup yields CDR1 KGHSH and CDR2 LQKENI. CDR3 amino acids: CASLRAELTGELFF. In DNA form, the CDR3 reads TGTGCCAGCTTACGGGCGGAACTGACCGGGGAGCTGTTTTTT.

This clone was found many times. The CDR3 coding sequence is TGTGCCAGCTCGCTGACTAGCGGGGGGTTGGGTGAGCAGTTCTTC. This sequence encodes CASSLTSGGLGEQFF. The chain carries TRBV18 and TRBJ2-1, with 13 bases matching TRBD2. The CDR3 covers 15 residues. Unmatched junction bases numbered 8, after V lost 6 bases and J lost 9 bases. The germline V gene encodes CDR1 KGHSH and CDR2 LQKENI.

This clone was detected many times. V gene TRBV6-1 combines with J gene TRBJ2-7; D is possibly TRBD1 (5 bases). The CDR3 sequence is 16 residues long. Germline CDR1 and CDR2: MNHNS and SASEGT. The V end lost 2 bases, the J end lost 4 bases, and 18 bases lay between the germline ends. Here the CDR3 reads CASSEPGSSRAYEQYF. The CDR3 nucleotides read TGTGCCAGCAGTGAACCAGGGTCCTCTCGGGCATACGAGCAGTACTTC.

This clone was detected many times. V and J are TRBV5-6 and TRBJ2-5; 10 bases fit TRBD1. Losses at the gene ends were 3 bases for V and 2 bases for J; bases not matched to a gene: 4. Germline V gene lookup returns CDR1 SGHDT and CDR2 YYEEEE. CDR3 length: 15 amino acids. CDR3 in DNA: TGTGCCAGCAGCTCGGGACAGGGGCGACAAGAGACCCAGTACTTC. This encodes CASSSGQGRQETQYF.

This chain links TRBV9 with TRBJ2-1, with D tentatively TRBD1 (6 bases). V was cut by 0 bases and J by 5 bases, with 15 bases left in between. CDR3 length: 16 residues. CDR1 is SGDLS, CDR2 YYNGEE, per germline. The CDR3 DNA sequence: TGTGCCAGCAGCGTAGCTCACACCCCAGGGGACAATGAGCAGTTCTTC. It codes for CASSVAHTPGDNEQFF.

This clone was detected many times. The J gene is TRBJ1-1, the V gene TRBV13, with TRBD1 as a possible D gene (6 bases). Per germline, CDR1 PRHDT and CDR2 FYEKMQ (reference sequence). V lost 5 bases and J lost 4, with 14 bases in between. This CDR3 contains 14 residues. Written as DNA, the CDR3 is TGTGCCAGCAGCCCCCCGCAGGGGCCCACTGAAGCTTTCTTT. Residues: CASSPPQGPTEAFF.

This clone was seen a few times. This chain connects TRBV6-1 to TRBJ2-3; 8 bases fit TRBD2. CDR3 length equals 17 residues. Germline V lookup: CDR1 MNHNS, CDR2 SASEGT. With V trimmed by 3 bases and J by 2 bases, 10 bases remained unmatched. DNA of the CDR3: TGTGCCAGCAGTGACCGACGGGGGGGGTCGGACACAGATACGCAGTATTTT. Encoded protein: CASSDRRGGSDTDTQYF.

In its sample, this clone was seen many times. This chain connects TRBV20-1 to TRBJ1-5, with D possibly matching TRBD1 (5 bases). The CDR3 covers 13 residues. Trimming stripped 4 bases from V and 7 bases from J, with 14 bases between. Germline CDR1 reads DFQATT; CDR2 reads SNEGSKA (reference sequence). The CDR3 is CSATTGPGQPQHF. CDR3 in DNA: TGCAGTGCTACTACAGGACCGGGCCAGCCCCAGCATTTT.